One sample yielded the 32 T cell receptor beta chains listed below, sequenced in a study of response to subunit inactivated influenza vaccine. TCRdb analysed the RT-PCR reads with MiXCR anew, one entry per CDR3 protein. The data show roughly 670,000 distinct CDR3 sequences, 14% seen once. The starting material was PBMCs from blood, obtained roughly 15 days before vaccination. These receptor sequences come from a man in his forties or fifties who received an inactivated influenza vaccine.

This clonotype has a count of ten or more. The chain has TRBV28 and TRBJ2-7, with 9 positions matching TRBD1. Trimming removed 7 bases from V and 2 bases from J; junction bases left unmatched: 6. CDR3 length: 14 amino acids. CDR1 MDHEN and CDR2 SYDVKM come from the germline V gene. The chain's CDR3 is CASTPGQGPYEQYF. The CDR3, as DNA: TGTGCCAGCACCCCGGGACAGGGACCCTACGAGCAGTACTTC.

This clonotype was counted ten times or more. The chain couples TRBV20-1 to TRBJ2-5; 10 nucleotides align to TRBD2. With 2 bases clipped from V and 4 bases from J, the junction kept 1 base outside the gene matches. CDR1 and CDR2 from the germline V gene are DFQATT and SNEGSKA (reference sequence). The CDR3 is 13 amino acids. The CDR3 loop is CSARLAGGETQYF. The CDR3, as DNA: TGCAGTGCTAGATTAGCGGGAGGAGAGACCCAGTACTTC.

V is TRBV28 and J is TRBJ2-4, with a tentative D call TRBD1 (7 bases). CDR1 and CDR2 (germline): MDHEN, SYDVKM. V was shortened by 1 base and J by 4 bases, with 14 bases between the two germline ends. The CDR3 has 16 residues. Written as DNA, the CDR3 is TGTGCCAGCAGTTTATTGGGCCAGGGGGGAAAAAACATTCAGTACTTC. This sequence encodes CASSLLGQGGKNIQYF. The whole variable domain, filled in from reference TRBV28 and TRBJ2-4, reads DVKVTQSSRYLVKRTGEKVFLECVQDMDHENMFWYRQDPGLGLRLIYFSYDVKMKEKGDIPEGYSVSREKKERFSLILESASTNQTSMYLCASSLLGQGGKNIQYFGAGTRLSVL.

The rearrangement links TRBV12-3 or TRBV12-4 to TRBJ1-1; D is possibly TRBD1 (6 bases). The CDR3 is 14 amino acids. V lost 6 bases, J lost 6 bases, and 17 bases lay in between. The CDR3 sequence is CASSLLQGGPEAFF. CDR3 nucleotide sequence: TGTGCCAGCAGCCTTCTACAGGGAGGCCCTGAAGCTTTCTTT.

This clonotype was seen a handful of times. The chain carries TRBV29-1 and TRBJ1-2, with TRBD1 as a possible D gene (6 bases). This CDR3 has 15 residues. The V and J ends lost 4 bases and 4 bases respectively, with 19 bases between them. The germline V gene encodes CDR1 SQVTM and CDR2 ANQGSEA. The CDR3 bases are TGCAGCGTTGCTGGCAGGGGCTTTAACGCCTATGGCTACACCTTC. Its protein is CSVAGRGFNAYGYTF.

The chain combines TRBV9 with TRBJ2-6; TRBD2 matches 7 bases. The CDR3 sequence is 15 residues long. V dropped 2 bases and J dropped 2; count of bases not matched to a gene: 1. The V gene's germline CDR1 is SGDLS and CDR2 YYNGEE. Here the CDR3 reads CASSVGGAGANVLTF. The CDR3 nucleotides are TGTGCCAGCAGCGTGGGGGGGGCTGGGGCCAACGTCCTGACTTTC.

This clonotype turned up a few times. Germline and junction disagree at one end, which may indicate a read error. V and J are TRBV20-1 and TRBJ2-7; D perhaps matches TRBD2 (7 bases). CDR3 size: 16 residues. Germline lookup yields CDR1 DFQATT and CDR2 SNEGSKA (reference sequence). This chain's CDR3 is CSARVGGGWLSDEQYF. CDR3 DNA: TGCAGTGCTAGAGTGGGAGGGGGATGGCTCTCCGACGAGCAGTACTTC.

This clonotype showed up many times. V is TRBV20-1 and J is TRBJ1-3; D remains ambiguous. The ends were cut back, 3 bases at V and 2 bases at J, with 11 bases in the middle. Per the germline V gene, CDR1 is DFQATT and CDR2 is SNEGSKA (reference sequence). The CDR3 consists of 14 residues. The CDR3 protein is CSASSPETGNTIYF. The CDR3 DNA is TGCAGTGCTAGTAGCCCAGAGACTGGAAACACCATATATTTT.

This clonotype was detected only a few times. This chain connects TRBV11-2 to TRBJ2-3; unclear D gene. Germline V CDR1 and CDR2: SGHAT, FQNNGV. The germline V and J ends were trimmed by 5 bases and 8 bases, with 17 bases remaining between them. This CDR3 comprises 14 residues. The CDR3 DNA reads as TGTGCCAGCAGCCCCACATGGGTCACCGGTACGCAGTATTTT. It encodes CASSPTWVTGTQYF.

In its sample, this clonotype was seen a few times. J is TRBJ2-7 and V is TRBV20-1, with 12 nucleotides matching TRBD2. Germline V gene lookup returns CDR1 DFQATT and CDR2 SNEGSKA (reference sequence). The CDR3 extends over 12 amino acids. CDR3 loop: CRATSGGLEQYF. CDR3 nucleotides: TGCAGGGCGACTAGCGGGGGACTCGAGCAGTACTTC.

The CDR3 region is CASRDRVTKQFF. Written as DNA, the CDR3 is TGTGCCAGTAGAGACAGGGTAACGAAGCAGTTCTTC. The rearrangement uses TRBV19 and TRBJ2-1; 7 nucleotides match TRBD1. V dropped 6 bases and J dropped 11; count of bases not matched to a gene: 7. CDR1 LNHDA and CDR2 SQIVND come from the germline V gene (reference sequence). The CDR3 runs to 12 residues.

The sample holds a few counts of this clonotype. The CDR3 DNA reads as TGCGCCAGCAGCCAAGAGTGGGGGGGCACCTACGAGCAGTACTTC. Translation gives CASSQEWGGTYEQYF. The chain couples TRBV4-3 to TRBJ2-7, with a weak D call TRBD2 (7 bases). Trimming stripped 0 bases from V and 2 bases from J, with 11 bases between. Germline V gene data show CDR1 as LGHNA and CDR2 as YSLEER. This CDR3 has 15 residues.

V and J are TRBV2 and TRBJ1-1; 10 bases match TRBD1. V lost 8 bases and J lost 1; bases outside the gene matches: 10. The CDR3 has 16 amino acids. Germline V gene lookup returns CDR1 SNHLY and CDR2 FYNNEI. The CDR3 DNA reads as TGTGCCAGCCGGTCCCGGGACAGGGGCGGGAACACTGAAGCTTTCTTT. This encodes CASRSRDRGGNTEAFF.

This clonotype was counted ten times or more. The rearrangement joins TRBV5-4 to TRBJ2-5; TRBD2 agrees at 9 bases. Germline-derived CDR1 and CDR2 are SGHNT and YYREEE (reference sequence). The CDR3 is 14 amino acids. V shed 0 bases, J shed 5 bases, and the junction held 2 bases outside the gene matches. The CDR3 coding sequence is TGTGCCAGCAGCTTGGGGACTAGCGTTGAGACCCAGTACTTC. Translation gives CASSLGTSVETQYF.

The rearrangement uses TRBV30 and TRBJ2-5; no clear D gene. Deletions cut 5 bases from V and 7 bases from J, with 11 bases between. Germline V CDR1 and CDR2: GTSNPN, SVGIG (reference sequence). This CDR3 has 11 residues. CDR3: CAWHTTLTQYF. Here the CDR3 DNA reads TGTGCCTGGCACACCACACTGACCCAGTACTTC.

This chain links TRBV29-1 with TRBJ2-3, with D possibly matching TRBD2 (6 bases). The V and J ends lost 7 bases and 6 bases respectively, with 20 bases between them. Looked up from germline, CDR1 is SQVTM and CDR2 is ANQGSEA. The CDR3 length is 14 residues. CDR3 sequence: CSAETGVSPDTQYF. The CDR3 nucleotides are TGCAGCGCTGAGACGGGGGTTTCCCCGGATACGCAGTATTTT.

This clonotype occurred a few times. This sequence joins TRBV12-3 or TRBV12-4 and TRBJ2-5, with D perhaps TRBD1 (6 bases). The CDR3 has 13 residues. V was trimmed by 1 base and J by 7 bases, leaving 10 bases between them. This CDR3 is CASSLEFRGTQYF. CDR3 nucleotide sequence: TGTGCCAGCAGTTTAGAGTTCAGGGGGACCCAGTACTTC.

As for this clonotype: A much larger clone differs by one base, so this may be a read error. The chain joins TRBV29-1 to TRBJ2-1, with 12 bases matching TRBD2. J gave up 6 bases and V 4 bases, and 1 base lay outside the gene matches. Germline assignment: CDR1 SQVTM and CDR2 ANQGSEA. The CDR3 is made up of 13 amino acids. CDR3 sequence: CSVASGRVNEQFF. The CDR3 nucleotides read TGCAGCGTTGCTAGCGGGAGGGTCAATGAGCAGTTCTTC.

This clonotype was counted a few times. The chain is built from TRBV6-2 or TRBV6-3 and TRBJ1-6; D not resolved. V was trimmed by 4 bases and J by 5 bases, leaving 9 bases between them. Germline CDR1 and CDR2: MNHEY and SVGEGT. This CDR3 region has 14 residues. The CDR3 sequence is CASSFRSDNSPLHF. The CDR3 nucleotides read TGTGCCAGCAGTTTCCGCAGCGATAATTCACCCCTCCACTTT.

Here the CDR3 DNA reads TGTGCCAGCAGCATCGGAGGGATGGGCTCCTACAATGAGCAGTTCTTC. Amino acid sequence: CASSIGGMGSYNEQFF. The V and J genes are TRBV9 and TRBJ2-1, with TRBD2 as a possible D gene (6 bases). CDR1 and CDR2 (germline): SGDLS, YYNGEE. The CDR3 length is 16 residues. V was trimmed by 4 bases and J by 0 bases, leaving 14 bases between them. The entire variable domain, with the rest obtained from reference TRBV9 and TRBJ2-1, is as follows: DSGVTQTPKHLITATGQRVTLRCSPRSGDLSVYWYQQSLDQGLQFLIQYYNGEERAKGNILERFSAQQFPDLHSELNLSSLELGDSALYFCASSIGGMGSYNEQFFGPGTRLTVL.

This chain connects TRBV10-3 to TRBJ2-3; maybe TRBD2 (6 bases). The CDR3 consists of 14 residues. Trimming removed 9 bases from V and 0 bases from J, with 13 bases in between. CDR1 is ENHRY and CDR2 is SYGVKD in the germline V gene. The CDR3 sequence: CAIQSSASTDTQYF. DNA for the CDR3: TGTGCCATTCAATCTAGCGCGAGCACAGATACGCAGTATTTT.

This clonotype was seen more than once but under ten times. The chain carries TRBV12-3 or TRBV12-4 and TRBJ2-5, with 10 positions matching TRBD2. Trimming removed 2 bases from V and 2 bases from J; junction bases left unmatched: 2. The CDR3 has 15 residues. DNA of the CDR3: TGTGCCAGCAGTTTAAATAGCGGGGGGCAAGAGACCCAGTACTTC. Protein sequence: CASSLNSGGQETQYF.

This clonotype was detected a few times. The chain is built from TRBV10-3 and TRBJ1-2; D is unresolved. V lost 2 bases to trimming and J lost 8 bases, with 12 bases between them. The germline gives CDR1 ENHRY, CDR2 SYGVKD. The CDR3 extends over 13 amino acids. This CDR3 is CAISELESRGYTF. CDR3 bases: TGTGCCATCAGTGAGCTGGAGAGTCGGGGCTACACCTTC.

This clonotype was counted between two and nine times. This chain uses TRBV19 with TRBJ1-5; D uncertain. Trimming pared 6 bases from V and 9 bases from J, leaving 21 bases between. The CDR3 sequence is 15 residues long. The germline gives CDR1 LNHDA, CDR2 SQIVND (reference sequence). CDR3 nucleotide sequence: TGTGCCAGTAGCGAAACTACCAGGACGCGTCGGCCCCAGCATTTT. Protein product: CASSETTRTRRPQHF.

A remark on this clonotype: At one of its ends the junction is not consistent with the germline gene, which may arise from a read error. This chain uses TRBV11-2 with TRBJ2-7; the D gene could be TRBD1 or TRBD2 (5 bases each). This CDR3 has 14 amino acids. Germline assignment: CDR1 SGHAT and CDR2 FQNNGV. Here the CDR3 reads CANSLNIEGTEQYF. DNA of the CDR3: TGTGCCAACAGCTTAAATATCGAAGGGACCGAGCAGTACTTC.

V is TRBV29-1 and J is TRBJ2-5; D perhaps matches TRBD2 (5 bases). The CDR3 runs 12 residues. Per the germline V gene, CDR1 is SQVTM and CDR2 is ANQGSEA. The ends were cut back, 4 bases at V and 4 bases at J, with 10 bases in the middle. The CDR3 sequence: CSVVEGGETQYF. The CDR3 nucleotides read TGCAGCGTTGTCGAGGGCGGAGAGACCCAGTACTTC.

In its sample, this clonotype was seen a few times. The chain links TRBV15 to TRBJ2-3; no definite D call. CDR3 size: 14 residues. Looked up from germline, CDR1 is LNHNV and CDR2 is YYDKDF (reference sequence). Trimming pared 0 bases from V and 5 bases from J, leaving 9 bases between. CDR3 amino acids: CATSRDPMGDTQYF. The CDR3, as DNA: TGTGCCACCAGCAGAGATCCCATGGGAGATACGCAGTATTTT.

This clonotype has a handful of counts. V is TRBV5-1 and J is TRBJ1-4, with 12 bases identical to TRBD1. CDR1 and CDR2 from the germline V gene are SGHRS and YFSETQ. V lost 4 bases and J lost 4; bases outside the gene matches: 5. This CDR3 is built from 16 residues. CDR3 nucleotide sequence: TGCGCCAGCAGCCCGGGACAGGGGGCAGATAATGAAAAACTGTTTTTT. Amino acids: CASSPGQGADNEKLFF.

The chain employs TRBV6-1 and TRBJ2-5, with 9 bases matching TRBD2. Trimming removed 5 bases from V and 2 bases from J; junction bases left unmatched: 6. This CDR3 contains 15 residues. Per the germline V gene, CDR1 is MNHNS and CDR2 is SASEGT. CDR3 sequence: CASSPTLAGQETQYF. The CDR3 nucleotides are TGTGCCAGCAGTCCAACACTAGCGGGTCAAGAGACCCAGTACTTC.

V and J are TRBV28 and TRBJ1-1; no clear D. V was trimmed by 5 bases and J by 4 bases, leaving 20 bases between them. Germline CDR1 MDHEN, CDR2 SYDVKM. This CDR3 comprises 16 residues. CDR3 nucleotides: TGTGCCAGCAGTCTCCAATCCGGATTGCGGGGCACTGAAGCTTTCTTT. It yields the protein CASSLQSGLRGTEAFF.

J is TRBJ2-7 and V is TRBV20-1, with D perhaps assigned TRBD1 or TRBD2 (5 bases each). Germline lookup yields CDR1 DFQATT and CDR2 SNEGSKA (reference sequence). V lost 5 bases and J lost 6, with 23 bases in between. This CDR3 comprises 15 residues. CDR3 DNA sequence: TGCAGTGCTCCGGGGCCGAACTCAGGTTTTGGCGAGCAGTACTTC. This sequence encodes CSAPGPNSGFGEQYF.

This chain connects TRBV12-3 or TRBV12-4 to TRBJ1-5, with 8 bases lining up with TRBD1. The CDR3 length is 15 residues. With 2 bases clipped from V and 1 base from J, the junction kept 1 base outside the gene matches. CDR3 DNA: TGTGCCAGCAGTTTACGGACAGGGAGCAATCAGCCCCAGCATTTT. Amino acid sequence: CASSLRTGSNQPQHF.